The present T cell receptor beta chain was sequenced within a study of technical replicates of blood from several donors. In germline, CDR1 is KGHSH, CDR2 LQKENI. Trimming took off 0 bases at V and 3 bases at J, with 12 bases between the two ends. The CDR3 contains 15 residues. Using immunoSEQ multiplex PCR, the repertoire was profiled, and TCRdb retains in-frame clones only, with some absent. The sample has roughly 70,000 clones, 93% seen once. This chain connects TRBV18 to TRBJ2-7; a possible D gene is TRBD1 (6 bases). Sequences were obtained from T cells isolated from PBMCs. This receptor was taken from a human donor in good health. This CDR3 reads CASSPPSGALYEQYF. DNA for the CDR3: TGTGCCAGCTCACCACCGTCAGGGGCCCTCTACGAGCAGTACTTC.